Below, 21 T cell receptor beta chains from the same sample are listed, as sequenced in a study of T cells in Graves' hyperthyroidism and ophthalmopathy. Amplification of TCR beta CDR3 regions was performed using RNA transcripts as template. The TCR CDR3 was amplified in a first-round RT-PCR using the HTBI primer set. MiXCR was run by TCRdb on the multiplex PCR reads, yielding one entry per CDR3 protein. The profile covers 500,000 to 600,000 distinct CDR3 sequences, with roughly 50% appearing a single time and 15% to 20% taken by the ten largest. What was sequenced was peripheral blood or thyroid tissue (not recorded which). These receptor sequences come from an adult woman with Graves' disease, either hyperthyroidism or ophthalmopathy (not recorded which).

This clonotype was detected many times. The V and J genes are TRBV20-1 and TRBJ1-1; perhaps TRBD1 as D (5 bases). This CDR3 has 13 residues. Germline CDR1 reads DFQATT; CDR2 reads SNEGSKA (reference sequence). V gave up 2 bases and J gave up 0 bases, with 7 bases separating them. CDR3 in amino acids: CSARRQMNTEAFF. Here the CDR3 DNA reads TGCAGTGCTAGAAGACAGATGAACACTGAAGCTTTCTTT.

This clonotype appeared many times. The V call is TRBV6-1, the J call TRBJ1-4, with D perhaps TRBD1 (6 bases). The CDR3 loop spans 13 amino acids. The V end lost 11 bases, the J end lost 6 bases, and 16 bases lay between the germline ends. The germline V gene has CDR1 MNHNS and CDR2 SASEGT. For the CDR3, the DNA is TGTGCCTGCTACAGGGATCTGGATGAAAAACTGTTTTTT. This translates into CACYRDLDEKLFF.

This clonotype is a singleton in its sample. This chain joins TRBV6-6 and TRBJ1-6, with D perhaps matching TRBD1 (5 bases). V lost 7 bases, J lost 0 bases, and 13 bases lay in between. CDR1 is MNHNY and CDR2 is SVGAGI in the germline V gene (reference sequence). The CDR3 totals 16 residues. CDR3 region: CASNEGVGSYNSPLHF. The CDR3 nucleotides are TGTGCCAGCAACGAAGGGGTGGGCTCCTATAATTCACCCCTCCACTTT.

The CDR3 nucleotides read TGTGCCAGCAGCTTAGGGCTAGCGGGAGTGATCTCCTACGAGCAGTACTTC. Amino acid sequence: CASSLGLAGVISYEQYF. The rearrangement links TRBV7-2 to TRBJ2-7; TRBD2 matches at 10 bases. Looked up from germline, CDR1 is SGHTA and CDR2 is FQGNSA. The CDR3 totals 17 residues. The J segment lost 0 bases and the V segment lost 1 base, leaving 6 bases of the junction unmatched. Supplemented by reference TRBV7-2 and TRBJ2-7, the full variable domain reads GAGVSQSPSNKVTEKGKDVELRCDPISGHTALYWYRQSLGQGLEFLIYFQGNSAPDKSGLPSDRFSAERTGGSVSTLTIQRTQQEDSAVYLCASSLGLAGVISYEQYFGPGTRLTVT.

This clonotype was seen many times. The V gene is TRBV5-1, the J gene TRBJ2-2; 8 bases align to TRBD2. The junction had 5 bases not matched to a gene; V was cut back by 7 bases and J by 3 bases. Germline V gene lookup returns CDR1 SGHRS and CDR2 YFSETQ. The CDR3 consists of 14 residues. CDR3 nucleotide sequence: TGCGCCAGCGGAGCGGGAGTGGACACCGGGGAGCTGTTTTTT. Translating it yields CASGAGVDTGELFF.

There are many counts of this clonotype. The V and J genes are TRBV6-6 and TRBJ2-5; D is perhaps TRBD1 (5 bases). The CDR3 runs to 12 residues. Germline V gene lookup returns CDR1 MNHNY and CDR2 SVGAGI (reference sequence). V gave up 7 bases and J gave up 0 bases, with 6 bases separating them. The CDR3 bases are TGTGCCAGCAAAGGGGACCAAGAGACCCAGTACTTC. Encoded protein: CASKGDQETQYF.

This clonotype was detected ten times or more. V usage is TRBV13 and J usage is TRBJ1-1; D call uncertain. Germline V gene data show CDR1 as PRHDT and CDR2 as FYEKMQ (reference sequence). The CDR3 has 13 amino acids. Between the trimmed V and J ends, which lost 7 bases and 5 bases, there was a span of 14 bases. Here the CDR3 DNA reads TGTGCCAGCACCCCGGGCGAGAGGACTGAAGCTTTCTTT. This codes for CASTPGERTEAFF.

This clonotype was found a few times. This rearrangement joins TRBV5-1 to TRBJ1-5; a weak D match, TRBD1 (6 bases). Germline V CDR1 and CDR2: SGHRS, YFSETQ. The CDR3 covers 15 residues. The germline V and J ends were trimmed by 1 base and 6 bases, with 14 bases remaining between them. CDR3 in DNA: TGCGCCAGCAGCTTGTACGGGGGAGGGGGTCAGCCCCAGCATTTT. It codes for CASSLYGGGGQPQHF.

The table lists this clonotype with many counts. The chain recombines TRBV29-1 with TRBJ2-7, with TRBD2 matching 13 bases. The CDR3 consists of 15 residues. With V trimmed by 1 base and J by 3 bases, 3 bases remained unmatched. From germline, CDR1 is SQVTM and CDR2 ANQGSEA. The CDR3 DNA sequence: TGCAGCGTTGAAGGGACTAGCGGGAGTATCTACGAGCAGTACTTC. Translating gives CSVEGTSGSIYEQYF.

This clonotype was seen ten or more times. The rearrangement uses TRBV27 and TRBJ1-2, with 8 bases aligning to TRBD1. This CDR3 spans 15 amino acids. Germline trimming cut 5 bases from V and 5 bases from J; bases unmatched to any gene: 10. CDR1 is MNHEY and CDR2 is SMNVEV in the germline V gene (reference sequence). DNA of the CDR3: TGTGCCAGCAGTCTCCAGAGACAGGGGTGGTATGGCTACACCTTC. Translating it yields CASSLQRQGWYGYTF.

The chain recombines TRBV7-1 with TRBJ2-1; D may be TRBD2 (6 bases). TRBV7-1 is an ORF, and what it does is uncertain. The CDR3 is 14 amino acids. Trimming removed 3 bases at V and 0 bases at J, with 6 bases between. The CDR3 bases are TGTGCCAGCAGCTCTAGCGGCTCCTACAATGAGCAGTTCTTC. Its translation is CASSSSGSYNEQFF.

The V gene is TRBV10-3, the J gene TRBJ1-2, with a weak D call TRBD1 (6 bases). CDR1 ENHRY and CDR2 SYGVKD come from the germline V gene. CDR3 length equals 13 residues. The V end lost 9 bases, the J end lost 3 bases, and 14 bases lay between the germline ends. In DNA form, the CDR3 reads TGTGCCATTGCCAACAGGGAAGACTATGGCTACACCTTC. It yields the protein CAIANREDYGYTF.

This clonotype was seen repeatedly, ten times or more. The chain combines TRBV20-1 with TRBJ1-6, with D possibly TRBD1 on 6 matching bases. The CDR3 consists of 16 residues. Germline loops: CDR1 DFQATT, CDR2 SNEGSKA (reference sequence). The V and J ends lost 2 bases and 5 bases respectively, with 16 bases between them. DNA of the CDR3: TGCAGTGCTAGATCACAGGGCGTAAAAGATAATTCACCCCTCCACTTT. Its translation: CSARSQGVKDNSPLHF.

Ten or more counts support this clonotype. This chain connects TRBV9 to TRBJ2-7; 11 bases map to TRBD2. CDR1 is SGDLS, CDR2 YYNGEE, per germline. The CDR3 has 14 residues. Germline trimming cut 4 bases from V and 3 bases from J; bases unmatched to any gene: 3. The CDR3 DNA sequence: TGTGCCAGCAGCACCGGGACTAGCGGCTACGAGCAGTACTTC. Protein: CASSTGTSGYEQYF.

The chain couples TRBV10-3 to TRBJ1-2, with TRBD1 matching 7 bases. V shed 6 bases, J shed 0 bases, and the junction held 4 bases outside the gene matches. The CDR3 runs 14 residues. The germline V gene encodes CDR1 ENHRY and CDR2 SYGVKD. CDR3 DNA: TGTGCCATCAGCGTACAGGGGACTAACTATGGCTACACCTTC. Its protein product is CAISVQGTNYGYTF.

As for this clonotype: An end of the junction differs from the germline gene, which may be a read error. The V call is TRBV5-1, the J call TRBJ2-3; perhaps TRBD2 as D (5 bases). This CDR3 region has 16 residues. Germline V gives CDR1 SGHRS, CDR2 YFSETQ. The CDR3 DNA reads TGCGCCAGCAGCTTGGGTGATAGCGCTGATTCAGATGCGCAGTATTTT. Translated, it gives CASSLGDSADSDAQYF. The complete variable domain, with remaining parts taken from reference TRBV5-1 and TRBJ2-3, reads KAGVTQTPRYLIKTRGQQVTLSCSPISGHRSVSWYQQTPGQGLQFLFEYFSETQRNKGNFPGRFSGRQFSNSRSEMNVSTLELGDSALYLCASSLGDSADSDAQYFGPGTRLTVL.

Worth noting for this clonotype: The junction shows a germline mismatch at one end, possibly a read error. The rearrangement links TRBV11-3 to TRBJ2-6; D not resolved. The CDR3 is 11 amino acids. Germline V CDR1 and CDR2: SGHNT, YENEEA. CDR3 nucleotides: TGTGCCAGCAGCAGTGTTGGCACTGAAGCTTTC. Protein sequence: CASSSVGTEAF.

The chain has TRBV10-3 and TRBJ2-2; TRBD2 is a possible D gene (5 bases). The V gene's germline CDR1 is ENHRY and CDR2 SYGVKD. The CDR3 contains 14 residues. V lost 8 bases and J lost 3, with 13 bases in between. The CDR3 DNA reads TGTGCCATCCCTCCGTGGCGGGACACCGGGGAGCTGTTTTTT. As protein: CAIPPWRDTGELFF.

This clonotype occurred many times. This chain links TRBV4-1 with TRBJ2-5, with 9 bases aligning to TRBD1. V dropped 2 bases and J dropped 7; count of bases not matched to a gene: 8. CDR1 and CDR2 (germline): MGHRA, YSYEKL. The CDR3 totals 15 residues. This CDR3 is CASSQPGQGVRTQYF. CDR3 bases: TGCGCCAGCAGCCAACCGGGACAGGGTGTGAGGACCCAGTACTTC.

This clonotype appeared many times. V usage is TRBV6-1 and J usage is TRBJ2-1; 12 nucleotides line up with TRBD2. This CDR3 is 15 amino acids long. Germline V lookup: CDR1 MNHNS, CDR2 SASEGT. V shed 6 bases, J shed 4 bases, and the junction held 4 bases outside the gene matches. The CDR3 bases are TGTGCCAGCAGAAGACTAGCGGGAGATTACAATGAGCAGTTCTTC. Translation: CASRRLAGDYNEQFF.

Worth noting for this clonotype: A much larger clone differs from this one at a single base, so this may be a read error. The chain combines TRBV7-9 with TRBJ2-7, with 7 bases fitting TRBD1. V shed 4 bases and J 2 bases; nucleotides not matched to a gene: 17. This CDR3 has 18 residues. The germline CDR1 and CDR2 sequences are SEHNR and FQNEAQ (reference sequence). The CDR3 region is CASSWLNIGNGTAYEQYF. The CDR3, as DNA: TGTGCCAGCAGCTGGCTCAACATCGGTAACGGGACAGCCTACGAGCAGTACTTC.